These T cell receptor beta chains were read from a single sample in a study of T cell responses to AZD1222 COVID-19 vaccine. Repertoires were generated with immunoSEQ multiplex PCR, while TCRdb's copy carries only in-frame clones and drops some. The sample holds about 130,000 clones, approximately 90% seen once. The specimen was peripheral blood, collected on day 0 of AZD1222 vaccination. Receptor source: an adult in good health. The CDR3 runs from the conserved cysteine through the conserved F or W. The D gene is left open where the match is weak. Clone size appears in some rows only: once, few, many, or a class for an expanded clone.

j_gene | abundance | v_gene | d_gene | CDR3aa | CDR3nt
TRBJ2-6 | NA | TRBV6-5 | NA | CASSHQSGANVLTF | TGTGCCAGCAGCCATCAGTCTGGGGCCAACGTCCTGACTTTC
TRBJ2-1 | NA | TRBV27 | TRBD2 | CASSFGRELYNEQFF | TGTGCCAGCAGTTTCGGGCGGGAGTTATACAATGAGCAGTTCTTC
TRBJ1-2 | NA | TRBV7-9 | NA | CASSFETNYGYTF | TGTGCCAGCAGCTTTGAGACTAACTATGGCTACACCTTC
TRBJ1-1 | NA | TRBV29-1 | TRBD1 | CSVGGQGDGEAFF | TGCAGCGTTGGGGGACAGGGGGACGGTGAAGCTTTCTTT
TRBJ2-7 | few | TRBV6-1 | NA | CASSESWPRFVQYF | TGTGCCAGCAGTGAAAGTTGGCCCCGGTTCGTGCAGTACTTC
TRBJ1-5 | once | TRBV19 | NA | CASRVPSKNQPQHF | TGTGCCAGTAGGGTCCCGAGCAAAAATCAGCCCCAGCATTTT
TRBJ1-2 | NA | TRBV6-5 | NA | CASSPRATYGYTF | TGTGCCAGCAGTCCTCGGGCGACCTATGGCTACACCTTC
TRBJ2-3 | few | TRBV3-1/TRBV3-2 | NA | CASSLLASTDTQYF | TGTGCCAGCAGCCTACTAGCTAGCACAGATACGCAGTATTTT
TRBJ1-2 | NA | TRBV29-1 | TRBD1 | CSVEETGGLYGYTF | TGCAGCGTTGAGGAGACAGGGGGACTCTATGGCTACACCTTC
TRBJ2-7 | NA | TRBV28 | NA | CASNMGTYPYEQYF | TGTGCCAGCAACATGGGTACCTACCCCTACGAGCAGTACTTC
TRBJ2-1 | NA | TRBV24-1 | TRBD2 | CATSDSTSGIRNEQFF | TGTGCCACCAGTGATTCAACTAGCGGCATACGGAATGAGCAGTTCTTC
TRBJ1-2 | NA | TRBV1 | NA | CTSSQGGTVFNYGYTF | TGCACCAGCAGCCAAGGGGGGACAGTATTTAACTATGGCTACACCTTC
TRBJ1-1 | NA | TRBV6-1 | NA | CASSETEGSEAFF | TGTGCCAGCAGTGAAACCGAAGGATCAGAAGCTTTCTTT
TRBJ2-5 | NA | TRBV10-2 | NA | CASSVLSGAQETQYF | TGCGCCAGCAGTGTATTGTCGGGGGCCCAAGAGACCCAGTACTTC
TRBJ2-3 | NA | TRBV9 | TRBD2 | CASSPHMGLAGSGTDTQYF | TGTGCCAGCAGCCCCCACATGGGACTAGCGGGGTCGGGCACAGATACGCAGTATTTT
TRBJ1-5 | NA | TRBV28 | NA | CASSSPRPQHF | TGTGCCAGCAGTTCCCCCCGGCCCCAGCATTTT
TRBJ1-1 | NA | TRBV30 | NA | CACSRGNTEAFF | TGTGCCTGTTCCCGGGGGAACACTGAAGCTTTCTTT
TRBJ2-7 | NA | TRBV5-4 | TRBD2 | CASSLGSGRSYEQYF | TGTGCCAGCAGCTTGGGTAGCGGGAGATCTTACGAGCAGTACTTC
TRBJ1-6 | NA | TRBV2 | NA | CASSEWASPLHF | TGTGCCAGCAGTGAATGGGCATCACCCCTCCACTTT
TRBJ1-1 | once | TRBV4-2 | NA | CASSQGRANTEAFF | TGTGCCAGCAGCCAGGGCAGGGCGAACACTGAAGCTTTCTTT
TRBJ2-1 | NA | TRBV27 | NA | CASSEVRQLANEQFF | TGTGCCAGCAGTGAAGTAAGACAGTTGGCCAATGAGCAGTTCTTC
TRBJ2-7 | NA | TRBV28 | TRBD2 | CASSSTSGSINEQYF | TGTGCCAGCAGTTCTACTAGCGGGAGCATCAACGAGCAGTACTTC
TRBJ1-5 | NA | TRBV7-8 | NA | CASSSARFRNSLSNQPQHF | TGTGCCAGCAGCTCCGCAAGGTTCCGTAATAGCCTAAGCAATCAGCCCCAGCATTTT
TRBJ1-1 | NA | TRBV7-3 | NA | CASSRRPDTEAFF | TGTGCCAGCAGCCGGAGGCCCGACACTGAAGCTTTCTTT
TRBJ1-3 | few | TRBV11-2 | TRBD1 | CASSFDRGPGNTIYF | TGTGCCAGCAGCTTTGACAGGGGGCCTGGAAACACCATATATTTT
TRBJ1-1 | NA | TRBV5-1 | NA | CASSLEGLNTEAFF | TGCGCCAGCAGCTTGGAGGGTTTGAACACTGAAGCTTTCTTT
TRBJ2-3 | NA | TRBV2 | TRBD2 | CASSLLAGGTDTQYF | TGTGCCAGCAGTCTACTAGCGGGAGGGACAGATACGCAGTATTTT
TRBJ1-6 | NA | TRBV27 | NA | CASNRGAGSPLHF | TGTGCCAGCAACCGGGGGGCGGGTTCACCCCTCCACTTT
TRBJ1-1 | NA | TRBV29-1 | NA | CSVAPRRLNTEAFF | TGCAGCGTTGCCCCCAGGAGATTGAACACTGAAGCTTTCTTT
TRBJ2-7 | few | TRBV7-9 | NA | CASSFTQGQNEQYF | TGTGCCAGCAGCTTCACCCAGGGGCAAAACGAGCAGTACTTC
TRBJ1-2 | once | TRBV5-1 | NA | CASSLNPTEANYGYTF | TGCGCCAGCAGCTTGAATCCGACGGAGGCTAACTATGGCTACACCTTC
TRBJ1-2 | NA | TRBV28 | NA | CASSLTRAGLGALYGYTF | TGTGCCAGCAGTTTAACCCGGGCGGGCTTGGGGGCTTTATATGGCTACACCTTC
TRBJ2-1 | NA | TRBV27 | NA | CASSPKQWVGYNEQFF | TGTGCCAGCAGCCCGAAACAGTGGGTAGGGTACAATGAGCAGTTCTTC
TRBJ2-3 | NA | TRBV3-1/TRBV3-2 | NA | CASSQTDTQYF | TGTGCCAGCAGCCAGACAGATACGCAGTATTTT
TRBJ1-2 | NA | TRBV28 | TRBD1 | CASSLGTANYGYTF | TGTGCCAGCAGTCTCGGGACAGCCAACTATGGCTACACCTTC
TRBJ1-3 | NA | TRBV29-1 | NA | CSVDGYSGNTIYF | TGCAGCGTTGACGGATACTCTGGAAACACCATATATTTT
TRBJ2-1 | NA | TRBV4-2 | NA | CASSQADNEQFF | TGTGCCAGCAGCCAGGCGGACAATGAGCAGTTCTTC
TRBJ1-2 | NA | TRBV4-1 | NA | CASSQVANYGYTF | TGCGCCAGCAGCCAAGTTGCTAACTATGGCTACACCTTC
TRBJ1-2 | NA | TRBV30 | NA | CAWNAGRKAGGYTF | TGTGCCTGGAACGCGGGCCGAAAAGCGGGGGGCTACACCTTC
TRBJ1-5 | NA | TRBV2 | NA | CASSEARGYQPQHF | TGTGCCAGCAGTGAAGCACGTGGGTATCAGCCCCAGCATTTT
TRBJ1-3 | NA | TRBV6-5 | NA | CASSYSGRRDGNTIYF | TGTGCCAGCAGTTACTCTGGCAGACGGGATGGAAACACCATATATTTT
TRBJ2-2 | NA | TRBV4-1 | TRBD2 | CASSLTLAGGAGELFF | TGCGCCAGCAGTCTCACACTAGCGGGAGGCGCCGGGGAGCTGTTTTTT